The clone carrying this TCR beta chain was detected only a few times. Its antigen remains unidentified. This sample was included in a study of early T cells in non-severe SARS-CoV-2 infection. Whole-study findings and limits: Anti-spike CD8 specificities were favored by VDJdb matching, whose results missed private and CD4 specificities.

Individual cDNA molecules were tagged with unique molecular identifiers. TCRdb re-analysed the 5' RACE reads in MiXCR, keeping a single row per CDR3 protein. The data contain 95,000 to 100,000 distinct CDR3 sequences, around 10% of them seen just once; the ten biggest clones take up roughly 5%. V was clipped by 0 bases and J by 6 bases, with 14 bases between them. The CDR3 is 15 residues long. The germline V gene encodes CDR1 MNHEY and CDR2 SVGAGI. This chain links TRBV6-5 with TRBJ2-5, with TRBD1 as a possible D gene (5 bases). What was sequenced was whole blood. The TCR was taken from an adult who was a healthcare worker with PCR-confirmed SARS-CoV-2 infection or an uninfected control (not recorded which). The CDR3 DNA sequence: TGTGCCAGCAGTTACTCGCGACAGACCCCCAAGACCCAGTACTTC. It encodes CASSYSRQTPKTQYF.